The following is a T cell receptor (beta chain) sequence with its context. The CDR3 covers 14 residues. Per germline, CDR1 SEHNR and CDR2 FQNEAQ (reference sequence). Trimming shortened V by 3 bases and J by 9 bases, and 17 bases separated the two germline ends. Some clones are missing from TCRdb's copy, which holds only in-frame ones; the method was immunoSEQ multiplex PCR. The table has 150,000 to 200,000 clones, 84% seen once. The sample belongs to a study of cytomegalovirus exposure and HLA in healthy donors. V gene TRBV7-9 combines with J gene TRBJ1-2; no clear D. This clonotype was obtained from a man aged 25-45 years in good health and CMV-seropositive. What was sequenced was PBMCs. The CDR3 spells CASSFDREGWSYTF. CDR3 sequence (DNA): TGTGCCAGCAGCTTCGACCGAGAGGGTTGGAGCTACACCTTC.